This T cell receptor beta chain stems from a study of blood T cell repertoires in COVID-19. Study overall: Acute and convalescent COVID-19 samples came from the United States, Italy and Spain.

Germline CDR1 is LNHDA and CDR2 is SQIVND (reference sequence). Trimming shortened V by 5 bases and J by 6 bases, and 16 bases separated the two germline ends. This CDR3 region has 15 residues. Sequenced by immunoSEQ multiplex PCR; TCRdb stores in-frame clones only, minus some. Of more than 250,000 clones listed, roughly 86% are singletons. Self-reported history from a screening survey and questionnaire set each donor's cohort. What the recovered Cohort 3 donors had was two negative PCRs, clearance, or symptom resolution. J is TRBJ2-2 and V is TRBV19; D may be TRBD2 (5 bases). The clonotype comes from a young woman who had recovered from COVID-19. The sample comprised PBMCs or T cells enriched from blood (not recorded which). The CDR3 DNA follows: TGTGCCAGTAGTCCTCCTGCGGGTTCGCCCGGGGAGCTGTTTTTT. This translates into CASSPPAGSPGELFF.